This entry concerns a single T cell receptor beta chain. Its antigen is still unknown. No clone much larger than this one lies a single base away; base qualities are absent. The data stem from a study of blood T cell repertoires in COVID-19 (dated by TCRdb to 2020 to 2021). About the full investigation: The collaborator samples originated in the United States, Italy and Spain and spanned the acute and convalescent phases of COVID-19. The prospective study material was composed of cDNA or gDNA derived from T cells, B-cell-depleted T cells, or PBMCs. The dataset comprised deeply sampled blood TCRbeta repertoires from subjects exposed to, actively infected with, or recovered from COVID-19. The repertoires were released in a freely available public database meant as a resource for research on the immune response to SARS-CoV-2. The samples were drawn from the first 160 participants of the ongoing ImmuneRACE study and from some 1,300 subjects provided by 6 global collaborators. A de-identified subject ID, COVID-19 status, age in years and sex were almost always included in the sample metadata. Where available, HLA class I and class II types were obtained from metadata supplied by the sample provider rather than from assay-based typing. Study-wide conclusions, independent of this receptor: Clinical and demographic metadata were provided uncurated, with the amount varying by source and participant.

CDR1 and CDR2 were assigned from the germline V gene as MRHNA and SNTAGT. Between the V and J ends, shortened by 4 bases and 8 bases respectively, the junction contains 14 bases. Counted from cysteine to phenylalanine, this CDR3 has 14 amino acids. Only the CDR3 part of the read is kept: 42 bases, read in frame from the first base. The immunoSEQ Assay, a bias-controlled multiplex PCR, was used to amplify TCRbeta CDR3 regions from genomic DNA. The study's own analysis went as follows. Nucleated cell counts per sample were estimated from amplification of reference gene primers within the assay. To quantify the absolute abundance of each unique TCRbeta CDR3 rearrangement, sequence reads were collapsed and filtered. For each sample, productive Simpson clonality was calculated by taking the square root of Simpson's diversity index across productive rearrangements. This immuneACCESS table, as held by TCRdb, lists in-frame sequences with V and J called but not all clones. Of the missing ones, under half trace to an unresolved V gene in checked studies; the others have no known cause. D and trimming come from the DNA, and the V and J calls and clone size come from that table. The sample records around 250,000 clones, about 83% of which are singletons. Of the sample, around 2% is held by the ten largest clones.

A second Seattle source provided samples from volunteer blood donors who had recovered from COVID-19. Collaborating institutions collected whole blood in K2EDTA tubes following their own protocols. For TCRbeta analysis, collaborators shipped samples in one of three forms: frozen whole blood, isolated PBMCs, or DNA extracted from either of those sample types. The receptor's source is a man aged 25-40 years who had recovered from COVID-19. In this chain, TRBV6-4 is recombined with TRBJ2-2; TRBD2 might be the D gene, on 5 matching bases. Sequenced material: peripheral blood. The CDR3 reads CASSAGELSGELFF. At the DNA level, the sequence is TGTGCCAGCAGTGCCGGGGAGCTCAGTGGGGAGCTGTTTTTT.